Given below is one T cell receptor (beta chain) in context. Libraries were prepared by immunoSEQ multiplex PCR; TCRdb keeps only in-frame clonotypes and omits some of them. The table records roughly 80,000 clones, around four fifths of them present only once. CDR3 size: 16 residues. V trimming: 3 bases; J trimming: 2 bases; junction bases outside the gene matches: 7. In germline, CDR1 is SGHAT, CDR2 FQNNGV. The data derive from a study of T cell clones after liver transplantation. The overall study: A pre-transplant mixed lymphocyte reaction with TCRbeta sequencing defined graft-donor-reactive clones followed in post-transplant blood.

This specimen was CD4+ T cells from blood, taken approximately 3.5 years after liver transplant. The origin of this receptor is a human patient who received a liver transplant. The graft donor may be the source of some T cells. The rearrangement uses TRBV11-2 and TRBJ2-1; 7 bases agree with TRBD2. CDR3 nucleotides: TGTGCCAGCAGCTTGGGTGGGAGGGCCGCCTACAATGAGCAGTTCTTC. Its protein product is CASSLGGRAAYNEQFF.